This entry describes one T cell receptor beta chain. The sample belongs to a study of blood T cell repertoires in COVID-19. On the study more broadly: There were acute and convalescent COVID-19 samples, and they came from the United States, Italy and Spain. The cDNA or gDNA used as material had been derived from T cells, B-cell-depleted T cells, or PBMCs.

CDR1 and CDR2 from the germline V gene are SEHNR and FQNEAQ (reference sequence). V dropped 4 bases and J dropped 6; count of bases not matched to a gene: 7. This CDR3 spans 16 amino acids. As handled by the study authors: Cell counts per sample came from amplifying reference gene primers. This table comes from immunoSEQ multiplex PCR, and its TCRdb copy is limited to in-frame clones, with some not included. For V, J and clone size, that table is used; D and trimming come from the DNA. The sample lists more than 60,000 clones, 80% occurring once. The V and J genes are TRBV7-9 and TRBJ1-4, with 11 bases aligning to TRBD1. The sequencing input was peripheral blood. The receptor was derived from a man aged 55-75 years with active or convalescent COVID-19. CDR3 residues: CASSSLGQGAHEKLFF. In DNA, the CDR3 is TGTGCCAGCAGCTCTTTAGGACAGGGGGCCCATGAAAAACTGTTTTTT.